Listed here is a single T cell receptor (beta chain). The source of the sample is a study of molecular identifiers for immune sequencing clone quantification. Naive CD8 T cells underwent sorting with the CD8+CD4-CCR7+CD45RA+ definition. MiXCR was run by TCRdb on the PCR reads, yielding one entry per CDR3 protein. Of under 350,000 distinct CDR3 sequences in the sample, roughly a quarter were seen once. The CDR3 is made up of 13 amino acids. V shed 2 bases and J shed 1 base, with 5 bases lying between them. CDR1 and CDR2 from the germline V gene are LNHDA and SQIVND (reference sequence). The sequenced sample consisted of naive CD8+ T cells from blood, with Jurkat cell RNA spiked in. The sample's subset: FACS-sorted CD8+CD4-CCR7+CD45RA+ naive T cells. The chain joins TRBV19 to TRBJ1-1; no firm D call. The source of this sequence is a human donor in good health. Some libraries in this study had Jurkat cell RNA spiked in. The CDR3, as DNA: TGTGCCAGTAGTATACATGGGAACACTGAAGCTTTCTTT. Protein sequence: CASSIHGNTEAFF. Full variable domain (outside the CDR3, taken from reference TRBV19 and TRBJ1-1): DGGITQSPKYLFRKEGQNVTLSCEQNLNHDAMYWYRQDPGQGLRLIYYSQIVNDFQKGDIAEGYSVSREKKESFPLTVTSAQKNPTAFYLCASSIHGNTEAFFGQGTRLTVV.